The 8 T cell receptor beta chains below come from one sample, sequenced in a study of T cell changes during pregnancy in multiple sclerosis. TCRdb's table, derived via immunoSEQ multiplex PCR, lists solely in-frame clones and lacks some. The data contain some 38,000 clones, around 89% of them singletons. The input for sequencing was CD4+ T cells from peripheral blood mononuclear cells, taken in the second trimester of pregnancy. Receptors were obtained from a female donor with multiple sclerosis, enrolled in a pregnancy study.

This clone was seen a handful of times. The chain recombines TRBV7-9 with TRBJ1-3; D is undetermined. CDR3 length equals 16 residues. Germline assignment: CDR1 SEHNR and CDR2 FQNEAQ (reference sequence). Between the trimmed V and J ends, which lost 3 bases and 1 base, there was a span of 13 bases. The DNA of the CDR3 is TGTGCCAGCAGCTTTTTCTCCTTATCGTCTGGAAACACCATATATTTT. Its protein is CASSFFSLSSGNTIYF.

The genes are TRBV4-3 and TRBJ2-5, with TRBD2 as a possible D gene (6 bases). Germline V gene lookup returns CDR1 LGHNA and CDR2 YSLEER. The length of the CDR3 is 15 residues. Trimming removed 1 base from V and 4 bases from J, with 13 bases in between. CDR3 sequence (DNA): TGCGCCAGCAGCCAAGGACTAGATGGTGGAGAGACCCAGTACTTC. Translation: CASSQGLDGGETQYF.

This sequence joins TRBV7-9 and TRBJ2-3; 7 bases match TRBD2. CDR3 length equals 15 residues. The J segment lost 3 bases and the V segment lost 5 bases, leaving 8 bases of the junction unmatched. Germline V gives CDR1 SEHNR, CDR2 FQNEAQ (reference sequence). The CDR3 sequence: CASSNVGRGTDTQYF. Here the CDR3 DNA reads TGTGCCAGCAGCAACGTGGGGAGGGGAACAGATACGCAGTATTTT. Variable domain in full (rest from reference TRBV7-9 and TRBJ2-3): DTGVSQNPRHKITKRGQNVTFRCDPISEHNRLYWYRQTLGQGPEFLTYFQNEAQLEKSRLLSDRFSAERPKGSFSTLEIQRTEQGDSAMYLCASSNVGRGTDTQYFGPGTRLTVL.

This chain uses TRBV19 with TRBJ2-3; 8 bases line up with TRBD1. The V and J ends lost 2 bases and 4 bases, in that order; junction bases with no gene match: 5. Germline V gene lookup returns CDR1 LNHDA and CDR2 SQIVND (reference sequence). The length of the CDR3 is 15 residues. CDR3: CASSIQGAGADTQYF. DNA of the CDR3: TGTGCCAGTAGTATACAGGGGGCGGGTGCAGATACGCAGTATTTT.

The rearrangement joins TRBV28 to TRBJ2-5; 9 bases match TRBD1. In germline, CDR1 is MDHEN, CDR2 SYDVKM. Unmatched junction bases numbered 16, after V lost 7 bases and J lost 1 base. This CDR3 has 18 amino acids. CDR3 loop: CASKVPRDRECLQETQYF. In DNA form, the CDR3 reads TGTGCCAGCAAAGTACCCCGGGACAGGGAATGTCTCCAAGAGACCCAGTACTTC.

The rearrangement joins TRBV4-2 to TRBJ2-7, with D uncertain. Between the trimmed V and J ends, which lost 0 bases and 3 bases, there was a span of 12 bases. The germline V gene encodes CDR1 LGHNA and CDR2 YNFKEQ. This CDR3 has 15 residues. The CDR3 reads CASSQEGQARYEQYF. The CDR3 region has the DNA TGTGCCAGCAGCCAAGAGGGCCAGGCCCGCTACGAGCAGTACTTC.

The V gene is TRBV6-6, the J gene TRBJ2-7, with TRBD1 as a possible D gene (6 bases). Trimming stripped 2 bases from V and 6 bases from J, with 11 bases between. Germline-derived CDR1 and CDR2 are MNHNY and SVGAGI (reference sequence). CDR3 length: 13 amino acids. The CDR3 is CASSYPDSFEQYF. The DNA for the CDR3 is TGTGCCAGCAGTTACCCGGACAGTTTCGAGCAGTACTTC.

The CDR3 DNA reads as TGCGCCAGCAGCTCAGGACAGGGGATTGGCTACACCTTC. Protein sequence: CASSSGQGIGYTF. V is TRBV5-1 and J is TRBJ1-2; 9 bases agree with TRBD1. The V and J ends lost 3 bases and 7 bases, in that order; junction bases with no gene match: 4. The germline V gene has CDR1 SGHRS and CDR2 YFSETQ. The CDR3 sequence is 13 residues long.